The TCR beta chain described here comes from a study of blood T cell repertoires in COVID-19. The overall study: PBMCs, B-cell-depleted T cells, or T cells were the source of the cDNA or gDNA that made up the material.

Method: immunoSEQ multiplex PCR; TCRdb's copy keeps in-frame clones and lacks some. The sample has tens of thousands of clones, about 78% seen once. V was pared by 10 bases and J by 3 bases, with 21 bases of the junction left unmatched. The CDR3 consists of 18 residues. Germline V gives CDR1 ENHRY, CDR2 SYGVKD. The source of this sequence is an older man with acute or convalescent COVID-19. Sequencing input: peripheral blood. The chain has TRBV10-3 and TRBJ1-2; TRBD1 matches at 9 bases. The CDR3 loop is CATLPGVITGGFHYGYTF. In nucleotides, the CDR3 is TGTGCCACACTCCCGGGTGTGATAACAGGGGGCTTTCACTATGGCTACACCTTC.